This T cell receptor beta chain came from a study of T cells in Graves' hyperthyroidism and ophthalmopathy. The overall study: Blood was drawn when the patient was first diagnosed and still untreated.

Study-wide results and caveats: Ophthalmopathy and stable hyperthyroidism were told apart by a 13 V-J model.

This CDR3 region has 8 residues. Germline CDR1 and CDR2: SQVTM and ANQGSEA. Trimming took off 7 bases at V and 6 bases at J, with 4 bases between the two ends. Used for diagnoses were clinical symptoms, serum thyroxine and TRAb, thyroid ultrasound and orbital computed tomography. Regions amplified from RNA transcripts were the TCR beta CDR3 regions. First-round RT-PCR of the TCR CDR3 relied on the HTBI primer set. TCRdb re-analysed the multiplex PCR reads in MiXCR, keeping a single row per CDR3 protein. The table has 600,000 to 800,000 distinct CDR3 sequences, roughly a third seen once. In the case of this clonotype: Its antigen is undetermined.

The chain couples TRBV29-1 to TRBJ2-7; no reliable D call. The material sequenced was blood. The source is a woman in her 40s with Graves' hyperthyroidism. CDR3 in DNA: TGCAGCGCGACCGAGCAGTACTTC. Translated, it gives CSATEQYF.